This T cell receptor beta chain was sequenced in a study of T-cell reconstitution after alpha-beta-depleted transplantation in children. This clonotype showed up many times. Antigen unknown. Preparing the TCRbeta library involved the use of unique molecular identifiers. Using its own MiXCR run on the PCR reads, TCRdb lists one record per CDR3 protein. The table lists some 300,000 distinct CDR3 sequences, just over 7.5% of them singletons, with 8.5% to 9.5% in the top ten. Findings of the study overall: Roughly two months post-transplant, alpha-beta T cells reportedly originated from several hundred graft clones that had expanded. Counts and diversity of T cells one year after transplant came mostly from newly produced T cells.

CDR3 size: 15 residues. Germline assignment: CDR1 SGHRS and CDR2 YFSETQ. V gave up 4 bases and J gave up 3 bases, with 17 bases separating them. This specimen was peripheral blood, taken 360 days after TCRalphabeta/CD19-depleted stem cell transplant. The chain combines TRBV5-1 with TRBJ2-7; D is possibly TRBD1 (6 bases). The receptor was isolated from a female patient between 2 and 10 years old who had a stem cell transplant for Fanconi anemia, so the T cells may come from the graft donor. CDR3 sequence: CASSLNRVKNYEQYF. The CDR3 coding sequence is TGCGCCAGCAGCCTGAACAGGGTTAAGAACTACGAGCAGTACTTC.